The source of this T cell receptor (beta chain) is a study of blood T cell repertoires in COVID-19. TCRdb keeps only in-frame clones here, not all; method: immunoSEQ multiplex PCR. The table records some 200,000 clones, 82% of them present only once. The CDR3 consists of 14 residues. The germline CDR1 and CDR2 sequences are LNHDA and SQIVND (reference sequence). With V trimmed by 6 bases and J by 4 bases, 7 bases remained unmatched. Donors were grouped by their self-reported clinical history. Sequencing used PBMCs or T cells enriched from blood (not recorded which). The source of this sequence is a woman between 55 and 75 years old with acute COVID-19. This rearrangement joins TRBV19 to TRBJ1-2; 8 nucleotides align to TRBD1. In DNA form, the CDR3 reads TGTGCCAGTAGCAGTGACAGGGGATCCTATGGCTACACCTTC. This gives the protein CASSSDRGSYGYTF.